The 20 T cell receptor beta chains below were found in one sample sequenced in a study of T-cell memory formation after mild COVID-19 (dated by TCRdb to the early 2020s). The library was prepared using 5' RACE. Sequencer: Illumina NovaSeq 6000. Through fastp at Q25 and MiXCR, TCRdb rebuilt clones from the public reads, retaining in-frame beta chains. Duplicate CDR3 protein sequences are folded into a single record with the most common DNA and genes. Counted in this sample were some 320,000 distinct CDR3 sequences; more than 15% of them appeared once. The top ten clones comprise about a fifth of the sample. Sequenced input: PBMCs or a T cell subset sorted from them (not recorded which). The receptor set was obtained from a man aged 18 to 35 who had mild COVID-19 (a few samples of this study predate the infection). The sample titles of this study are shuffled in the database, so cell type and time point are left out; the donor was told from shared clones.

The chain is built from TRBV28 and TRBJ2-3; tentative D call: TRBD1 (6 bases). The CDR3 covers 15 residues. Trimming pared 6 bases from V and 4 bases from J, leaving 17 bases between. From germline, CDR1 is MDHEN and CDR2 SYDVKM. CDR3 protein: CASRFWGRGADTQYF. Here the CDR3 DNA reads TGTGCCAGCAGATTCTGGGGCAGGGGTGCAGATACGCAGTATTTT. Based on the CDR3 plus reference TRBV28 and TRBJ2-3, the full variable domain is DVKVTQSSRYLVKRTGEKVFLECVQDMDHENMFWYRQDPGLGLRLIYFSYDVKMKEKGDIPEGYSVSREKKERFSLILESASTNQTSMYLCASRFWGRGADTQYFGPGTRLTVL.

This chain joins TRBV20-1 and TRBJ1-1; D ambiguous. The germline CDR1 and CDR2 sequences are DFQATT and SNEGSKA (reference sequence). The V end was cut by 5 bases, the J end by 0 bases, with 13 bases between. CDR3 length equals 14 residues. The CDR3 is CSARRVGVNTEAFF. For the CDR3, the DNA is TGCAGTGCTCGGAGGGTGGGAGTGAACACTGAAGCTTTCTTT.

This clonotype was seen at least ten times. The V call is TRBV24-1, the J call TRBJ2-5; D unclear. Germline lookup yields CDR1 KGHDR and CDR2 SFDVKD. V was clipped by 1 base and J by 5 bases, with 16 bases between them. This CDR3 region has 16 residues. The CDR3, as DNA: TGTGCCACCAGTGATTTCCCAAGCCCCCATCGGGAGACCCAGTACTTC. Its translation is CATSDFPSPHRETQYF.

This clonotype was found a few times. This chain connects TRBV25-1 to TRBJ2-5; a possible D gene is TRBD1 (5 bases). The V and J ends lost 1 base and 3 bases respectively, with 15 bases between them. Germline V gene data show CDR1 as MGHDK and CDR2 as SYGVNS. This CDR3 is built from 16 residues. The CDR3 nucleotides read TGTGCCAGCAGTGAATGGTGGGCAGGCAGGGAAGAGACCCAGTACTTC. It is translated as CASSEWWAGREETQYF.

The V call is TRBV6-2 or TRBV6-3, the J call TRBJ1-6; D is unclear. Germline lookup yields CDR1 MNHEY and CDR2 SVGEGT. Trimming stripped 10 bases from V and 5 bases from J, with 15 bases between. There are 14 residues in the CDR3. For the CDR3, the DNA is TGTGCCACCGACGAGGTTCATCATAATTCACCCCTCCACTTT. The encoded protein is CATDEVHHNSPLHF.

This clonotype was recorded a few times. The chain uses TRBV20-1 and TRBJ2-4, with TRBD2 matching over 10 bases. This CDR3 comprises 16 residues. The germline V gene has CDR1 DFQATT and CDR2 SNEGSKA (reference sequence). Trimming at V came to 7 bases and at J to 0 bases, leaving 9 bases not matched to a gene. CDR3 sequence (DNA): TGCAGTGGAGGGCTAGCGGGGGCAGTAGCCAAAAACATTCAGTACTTC. Its translation is CSGGLAGAVAKNIQYF.

The chain recombines TRBV18 with TRBJ1-1; D call uncertain. V shed 3 bases and J shed 3 bases, with 17 bases lying between them. CDR3 length: 16 amino acids. Germline V CDR1 and CDR2: KGHSH, LQKENI. CDR3 bases: TGTGCCAGCTCACCCGCCTCAACGGAGTCTTACACTGAAGCTTTCTTT. Encoded protein: CASSPASTESYTEAFF.

This clonotype was recorded at least ten times. J is TRBJ2-7 and V is TRBV5-1, with TRBD1 matching 9 bases. With V trimmed by 3 bases and J by 5 bases, 3 bases remained unmatched. Germline V gene lookup returns CDR1 SGHRS and CDR2 YFSETQ. The CDR3 contains 13 residues. CDR3 region: CASSWDRVNEQYV. The CDR3, as DNA: TGCGCCAGCAGCTGGGACAGGGTCAACGAGCAGTACGTC.

This chain links TRBV11-1 with TRBJ2-5, with D unresolved. The germline V gene encodes CDR1 SGHAT and CDR2 FQDESV (reference sequence). This CDR3 has 13 residues. V lost 5 bases and J 3 bases, leaving 10 bases between the germline ends. This chain's CDR3 is CASSTSPEETQYF. The CDR3, as DNA: TGTGCCAGCAGCACCTCTCCCGAAGAGACCCAGTACTTC. The entire variable domain, with the rest obtained from reference TRBV11-1 and TRBJ2-5, is as follows: EAEVAQSPRYKITEKSQAVAFWCDPISGHATLYWYRQILGQGPELLVQFQDESVVDDSQLPKDRFSAERLKGVDSTLKIQPAELGDSAMYLCASSTSPEETQYFGPGTRLLVL.

The CDR3 loop is CASSPGQEWETQYF. Written as DNA, the CDR3 is TGTGCCAGCAGCCCCGGACAGGAATGGGAGACCCAGTACTTC. The chain has TRBV7-6 and TRBJ2-5; 7 bases are a match to TRBD1. Germline-derived CDR1 and CDR2 are SGHVS and FNYEAQ. The CDR3 sequence is 14 residues long. Losses at the gene ends were 5 bases for V and 5 bases for J; bases not matched to a gene: 8.

A few counts support this clonotype. V usage is TRBV5-6 and J usage is TRBJ2-2; 7 bases align to TRBD1. CDR1 is SGHDT, CDR2 YYEEEE, per germline. The trim removed 4 bases at V and 5 bases at J, leaving 8 bases unmatched. The CDR3 length is 15 residues. CDR3 loop: CASSQWDRHTGELFF. Written as DNA, the CDR3 is TGTGCCAGCAGCCAATGGGACAGACATACCGGGGAGCTGTTTTTT.

This chain links TRBV4-2 with TRBJ2-2; no reliable D call. Trimming took off 3 bases at V and 1 base at J, with 9 bases between the two ends. From germline, CDR1 is LGHNA and CDR2 YNFKEQ. The CDR3 consists of 15 residues. The CDR3 nucleotides read TGTGCCAGCAGCCACGGTTTTGGGAACACCGGGGAGCTGTTTTTT. This codes for CASSHGFGNTGELFF.

The V call is TRBV29-1, the J call TRBJ2-6; D is unresolved. CDR3 length equals 17 residues. From germline, CDR1 is SQVTM and CDR2 ANQGSEA. Trimming left V 5 bases short and J 0 bases short, with 17 bases between. The CDR3 DNA follows: TGCAGCGTTCAGGATACCACTCTGCTCTCTGGGGCCAACGTCCTGACTTTC. Translation: CSVQDTTLLSGANVLTF.

The chain has TRBV7-2 and TRBJ2-3; D possibly corresponds to TRBD2 (7 bases). The CDR3 loop spans 14 amino acids. CDR1 SGHTA and CDR2 FQGNSA come from the germline V gene. The V gene lost 2 bases and the J gene lost 6 bases, with 12 bases spanning the gap. CDR3 coding DNA: TGTGCCAGCAGCTTATCGGGGGGCTGGGATACGCAGTATTTT. Encoded protein: CASSLSGGWDTQYF.

The chain couples TRBV6-4 to TRBJ1-5; D is possibly TRBD1 (5 bases). Germline CDR1 reads MRHNA; CDR2 reads SNTAGT. Trimming pared 0 bases from V and 6 bases from J, leaving 9 bases between. The CDR3 spans 14 residues. CDR3 in amino acids: CASSDSGGGQPQHF. CDR3 DNA: TGTGCCAGCAGTGACTCCGGGGGTGGTCAGCCCCAGCATTTT.

The sample holds a few counts of this clonotype. V is TRBV24-1 and J is TRBJ2-3; 8 bases map to TRBD1. The CDR3 is 15 amino acids. Per the germline V gene, CDR1 is KGHDR and CDR2 is SFDVKD. After removal of 5 bases from V and 4 bases from J, the junction contained 7 bases not matched to a gene. DNA for the CDR3: TGTGCCACCAGTGGGTGGACAGGGCCTCCAGATACGCAGTATTTT. This translates into CATSGWTGPPDTQYF.

The gene calls are TRBV5-1 and TRBJ2-2; D perhaps matches TRBD1 (6 bases). The CDR3 is 15 amino acids. Germline assignment: CDR1 SGHRS and CDR2 YFSETQ. Trimming stripped 2 bases from V and 3 bases from J, with 11 bases between. As DNA, the CDR3 is TGCGCCAGCAGCTTCGCAGGGGTGGACACCGGGGAGCTGTTTTTT. Encoded protein: CASSFAGVDTGELFF.

V and J are TRBV11-2 and TRBJ2-7; possible D gene TRBD1, 6 bases. V lost 4 bases and J lost 0, with 25 bases in between. The CDR3 consists of 19 residues. Germline V gives CDR1 SGHAT, CDR2 FQNNGV. CDR3 amino acids: CASSSFRDTPRGLSYEQYF. In DNA form, the CDR3 reads TGTGCCAGCAGCTCTTTCCGGGACACCCCTCGGGGTCTCTCCTACGAGCAGTACTTC.

The rearrangement links TRBV7-9 to TRBJ1-1, with a tentative D call TRBD1 (5 bases). The V end was cut by 0 bases, the J end by 11 bases, with 25 bases between. CDR3 length: 17 residues. Germline values: CDR1 SEHNR, CDR2 FQNEAQ (reference sequence). In DNA form, the CDR3 reads TGTGCCAGCAGCTTAGCGCTTGGGGCCCGGGGCCCCTTCGACGCTTTCTTT. Amino acid sequence: CASSLALGARGPFDAFF.

The CDR3 nucleotides read TGTGCCAGCAGCTGGGACAACACTGAAGCTTTCTTT. Translation gives CASSWDNTEAFF. The chain recombines TRBV7-2 with TRBJ1-1; D possibly corresponds to TRBD1 (5 bases). From germline, CDR1 is SGHTA and CDR2 FQGNSA. The CDR3 runs to 12 residues. With 4 bases removed from V and 2 bases from J, the gap between germline ends came to 5 bases.